Reported below is one TCR beta chain. The target antigen is unknown. This sample was included in a study of Ad26.COV2.S vaccination and SARS-CoV-2 variants. Study information: Doses of Ad26.COV2.S were injected into muscle once or twice, 56 days apart.

This CDR3 contains 13 residues. The V and J ends lost 2 bases and 7 bases, in that order; junction bases with no gene match: 5. CDR1 and CDR2 (germline): SGHNT, YYREEE (reference sequence). Treatment of the sample: over 15 received Ad26.COV2.S at low or high dose, single or two shots; a few received placebo; per-sample allocation not given. After the first vaccine or placebo injection, samples were drawn on day 63. The method was immunoSEQ multiplex PCR; TCRdb's version includes in-frame clones alone and lacks a portion of them. The top ten clones hold around 5.5% of a sample with about 320,000 clones, 75% to 90% of them seen once. Findings of the study overall: Researchers cautioned that TCR breadth and depth analyses may have underestimated total T cell responses.

Sequences were derived from peripheral blood, sampled in a trial of Ad26.COV2.S vaccine versus placebo. This TCR was sampled from a person between 18 and 65 years old who received the Ad26.COV2.S COVID-19 vaccine or a placebo. V usage is TRBV5-4 and J usage is TRBJ1-1, with 7 bases that match TRBD1. CDR3 in DNA: TGTGCCAGCAGCTTCAGGGGGACCGATGAAGCTTTCTTT. Translating gives CASSFRGTDEAFF. Based on the CDR3 plus reference TRBV5-4 and TRBJ1-1, the full variable domain is ETGVTQSPTHLIKTRGQQVTLRCSSQSGHNTVSWYQQALGQGPQFIFQYYREEENGRGNFPPRFSGLQFPNYSSELNVNALELDDSALYLCASSFRGTDEAFFGQGTRLTVV.